This T cell receptor (beta chain) derives from a study of blood T cell repertoires in COVID-19. Study-level background: Collection of acute and convalescent COVID-19 samples took place in the United States, Italy and Spain.

As handled by the study authors: Nucleated cell counts were estimated from reference gene primer amplification. The assay was immunoSEQ multiplex PCR, and TCRdb's table has in-frame clones only and misses some. V, J and clone size are those of that table, while D and trimming were read from the DNA. The sample records more than 60,000 clones, about 93% being singletons. The sequenced sample consisted of peripheral blood. This TCR came from a human donor in a cohort sampled during active COVID-19.

CDR3 bases: TGTGCCAGCAGCTTATTAAGGGGCTCTGGGGCCAACGTCCTGACTTTC. It translates to CASSLLRGSGANVLTF. The rearrangement uses TRBV7-9 and TRBJ2-6, with D possibly TRBD1 on 5 matching bases. V lost 2 bases and J 0 bases, leaving 8 bases between the germline ends. This CDR3 is built from 16 residues. Germline V gene sequence: CDR1 SEHNR, CDR2 FQNEAQ (reference sequence).